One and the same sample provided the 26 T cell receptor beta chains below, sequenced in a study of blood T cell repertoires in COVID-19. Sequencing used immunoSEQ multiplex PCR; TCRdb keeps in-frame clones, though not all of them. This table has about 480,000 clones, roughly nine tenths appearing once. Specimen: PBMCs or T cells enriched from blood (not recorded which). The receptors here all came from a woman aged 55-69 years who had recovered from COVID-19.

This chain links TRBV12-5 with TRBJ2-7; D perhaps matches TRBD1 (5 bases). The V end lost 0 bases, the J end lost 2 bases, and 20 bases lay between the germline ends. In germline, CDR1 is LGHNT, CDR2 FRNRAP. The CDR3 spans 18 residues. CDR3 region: CASGLVLGKGSEAYEQYF. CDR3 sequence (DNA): TGTGCTAGTGGTTTGGTACTGGGTAAGGGGTCAGAAGCCTACGAGCAGTACTTC.

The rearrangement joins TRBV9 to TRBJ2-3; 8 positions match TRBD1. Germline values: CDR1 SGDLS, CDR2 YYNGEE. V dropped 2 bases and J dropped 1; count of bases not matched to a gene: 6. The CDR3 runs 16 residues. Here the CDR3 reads CASSVQGAVGTDTQYF. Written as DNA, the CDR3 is TGTGCCAGCAGCGTTCAGGGGGCGGTGGGCACAGATACGCAGTATTTT.

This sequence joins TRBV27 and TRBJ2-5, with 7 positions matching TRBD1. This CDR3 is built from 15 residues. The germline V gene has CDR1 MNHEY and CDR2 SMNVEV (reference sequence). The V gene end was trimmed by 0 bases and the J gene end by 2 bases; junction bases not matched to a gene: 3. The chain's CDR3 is CASSLSTGLQETQYF. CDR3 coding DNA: TGTGCCAGCAGTTTATCGACAGGGCTGCAAGAGACCCAGTACTTC.

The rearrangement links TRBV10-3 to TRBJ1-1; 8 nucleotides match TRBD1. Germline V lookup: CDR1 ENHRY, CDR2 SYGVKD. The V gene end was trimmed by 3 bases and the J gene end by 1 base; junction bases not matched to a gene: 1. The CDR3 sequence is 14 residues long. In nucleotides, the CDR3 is TGTGCCATCAGTGAAGGACAGGGGAACACTGAAGCTTTCTTT. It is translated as CAISEGQGNTEAFF.

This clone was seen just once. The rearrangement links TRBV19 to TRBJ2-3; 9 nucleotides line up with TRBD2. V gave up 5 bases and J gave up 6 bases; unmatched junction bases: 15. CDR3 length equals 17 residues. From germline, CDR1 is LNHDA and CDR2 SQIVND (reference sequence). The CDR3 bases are TGTGCCAGTAGTCCACCGACTAGCGGCTTTGTTCTCGATACGCAGTATTTT. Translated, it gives CASSPPTSGFVLDTQYF.

The CDR3 region has the DNA TGTGCCAGCAGTGAATGGCCATCTAACTATGGCTACACCTTC. Its protein product is CASSEWPSNYGYTF. The J gene is TRBJ1-2, the V gene TRBV25-1; D unclear. The CDR3 has 14 amino acids. In germline, CDR1 is MGHDK, CDR2 SYGVNS. The V end was cut by 1 base, the J end by 0 bases, with 6 bases between.

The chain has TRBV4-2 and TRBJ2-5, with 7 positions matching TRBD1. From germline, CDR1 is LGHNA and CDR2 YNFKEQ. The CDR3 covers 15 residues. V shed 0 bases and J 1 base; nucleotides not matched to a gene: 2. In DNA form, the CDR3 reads TGTGCCAGCAGCCAAGAGAACAGGGGCCAAGAGACCCAGTACTTC. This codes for CASSQENRGQETQYF.

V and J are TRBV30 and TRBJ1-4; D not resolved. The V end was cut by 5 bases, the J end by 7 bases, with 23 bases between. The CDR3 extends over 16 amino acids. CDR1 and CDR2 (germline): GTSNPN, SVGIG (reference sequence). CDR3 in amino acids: CAWARKASLQGEKLFF. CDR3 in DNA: TGTGCCTGGGCTAGAAAAGCGAGCTTACAAGGTGAAAAACTGTTTTTT.

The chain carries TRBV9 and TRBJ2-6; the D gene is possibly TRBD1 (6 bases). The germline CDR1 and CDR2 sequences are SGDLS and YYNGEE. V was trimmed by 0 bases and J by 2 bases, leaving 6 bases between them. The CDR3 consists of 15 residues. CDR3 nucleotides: TGTGCCAGCAGCGTAGAGGGGGCTGGGGCCAACGTCCTGACTTTC. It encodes CASSVEGAGANVLTF.

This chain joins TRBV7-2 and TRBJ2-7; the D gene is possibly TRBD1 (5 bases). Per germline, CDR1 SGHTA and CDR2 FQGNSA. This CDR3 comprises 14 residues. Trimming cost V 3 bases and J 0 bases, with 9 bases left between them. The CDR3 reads CASSFQGSSYEQYV. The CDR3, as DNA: TGTGCCAGCAGCTTTCAGGGAAGCTCCTACGAGCAGTACGTC.

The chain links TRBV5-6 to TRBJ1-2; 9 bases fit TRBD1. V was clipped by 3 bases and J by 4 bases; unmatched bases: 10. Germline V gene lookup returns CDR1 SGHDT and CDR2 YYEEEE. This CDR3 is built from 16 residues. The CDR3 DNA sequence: TGTGCCAGCAGCTCGCCGGGACAGGGCCTCGTCTATGGCTACACCTTC. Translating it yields CASSSPGQGLVYGYTF. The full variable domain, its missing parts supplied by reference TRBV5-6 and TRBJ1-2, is DAGVTQSPTHLIKTRGQQVTLRCSPKSGHDTVSWYQQALGQGPQFIFQYYEEEERQRGNFPDRFSGHQFPNYSSELNVNALLLGDSALYLCASSSPGQGLVYGYTFGSGTRLTVV.

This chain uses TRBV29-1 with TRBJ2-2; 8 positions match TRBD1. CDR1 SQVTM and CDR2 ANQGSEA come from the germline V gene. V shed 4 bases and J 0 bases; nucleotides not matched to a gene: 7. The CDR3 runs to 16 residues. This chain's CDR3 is CSVAPQGQANTGELFF. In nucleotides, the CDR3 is TGCAGCGTTGCTCCACAGGGACAGGCGAACACCGGGGAGCTGTTTTTT.

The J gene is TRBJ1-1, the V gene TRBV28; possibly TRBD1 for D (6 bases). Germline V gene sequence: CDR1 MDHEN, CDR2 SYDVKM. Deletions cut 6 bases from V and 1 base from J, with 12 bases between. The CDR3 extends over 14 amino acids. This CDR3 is CASRPYRANTEAFF. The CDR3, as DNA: TGTGCCAGCAGGCCCTACAGGGCGAACACTGAAGCTTTCTTT.

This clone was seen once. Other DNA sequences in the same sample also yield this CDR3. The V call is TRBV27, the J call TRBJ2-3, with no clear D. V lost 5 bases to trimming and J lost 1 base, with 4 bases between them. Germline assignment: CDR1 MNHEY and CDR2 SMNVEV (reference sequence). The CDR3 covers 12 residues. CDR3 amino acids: CASSPGTDTQYF. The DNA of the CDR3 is TGTGCCAGCAGTCCGGGCACAGATACGCAGTATTTT.

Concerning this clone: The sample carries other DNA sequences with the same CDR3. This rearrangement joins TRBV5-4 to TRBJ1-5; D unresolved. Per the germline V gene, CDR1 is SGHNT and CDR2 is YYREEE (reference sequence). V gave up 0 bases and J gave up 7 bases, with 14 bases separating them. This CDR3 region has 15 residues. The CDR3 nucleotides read TGTGCCAGCAGCTTGGGGACGGGCTCGGGACAGCCCCAGCATTTT. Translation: CASSLGTGSGQPQHF.

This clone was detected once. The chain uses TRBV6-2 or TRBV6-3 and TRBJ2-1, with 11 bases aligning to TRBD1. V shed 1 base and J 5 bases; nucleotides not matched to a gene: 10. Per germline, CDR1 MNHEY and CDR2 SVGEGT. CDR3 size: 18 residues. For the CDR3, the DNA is TGTGCCAGCAGTTACTTCGGCCCCGGGACAGGGGGGAACAATGAGCAGTTCTTC. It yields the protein CASSYFGPGTGGNNEQFF.

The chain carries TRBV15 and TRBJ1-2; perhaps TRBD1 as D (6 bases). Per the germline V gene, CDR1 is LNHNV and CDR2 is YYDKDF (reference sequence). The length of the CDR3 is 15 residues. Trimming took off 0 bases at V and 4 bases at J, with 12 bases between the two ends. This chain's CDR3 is CATSREGRGFYGYTF. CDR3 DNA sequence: TGTGCCACCAGCAGAGAAGGCAGGGGCTTCTATGGCTACACCTTC. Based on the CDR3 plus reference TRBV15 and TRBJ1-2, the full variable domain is DAMVIQNPRYQVTQFGKPVTLSCSQTLNHNVMYWYQQKSSQAPKLLFHYYDKDFNNEADTPDNFQSRRPNTSFCFLDIRSPGLGDTAMYLCATSREGRGFYGYTFGSGTRLTVV.

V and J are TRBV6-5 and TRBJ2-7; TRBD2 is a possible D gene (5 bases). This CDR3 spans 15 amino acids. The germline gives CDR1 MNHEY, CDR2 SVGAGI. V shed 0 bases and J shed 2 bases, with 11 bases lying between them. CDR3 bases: TGTGCCAGCAGTTACTCGGCCTCCGGGGCCTACGAGCAGTACGTC. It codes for CASSYSASGAYEQYV.

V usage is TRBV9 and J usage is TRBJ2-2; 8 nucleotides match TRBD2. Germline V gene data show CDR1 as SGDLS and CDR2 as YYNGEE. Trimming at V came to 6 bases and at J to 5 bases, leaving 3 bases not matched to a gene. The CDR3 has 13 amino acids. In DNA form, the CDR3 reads TGTGCCAGCAAACGGGAGGGTACCGGGGAGCTGTTTTTT. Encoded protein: CASKREGTGELFF.

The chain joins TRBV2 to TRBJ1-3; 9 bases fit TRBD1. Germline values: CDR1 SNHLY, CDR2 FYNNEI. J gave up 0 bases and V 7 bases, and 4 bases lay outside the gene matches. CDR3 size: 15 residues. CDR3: CASNKQGASGNTIYF. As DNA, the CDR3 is TGTGCCAGCAATAAACAGGGGGCCTCTGGAAACACCATATATTTT.

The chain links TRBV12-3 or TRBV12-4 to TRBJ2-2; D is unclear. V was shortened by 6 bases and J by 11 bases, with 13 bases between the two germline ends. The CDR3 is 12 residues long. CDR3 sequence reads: CASRFGSTELFF. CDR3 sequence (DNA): TGTGCCAGCAGATTTGGCAGTACCGAGCTGTTTTTT.

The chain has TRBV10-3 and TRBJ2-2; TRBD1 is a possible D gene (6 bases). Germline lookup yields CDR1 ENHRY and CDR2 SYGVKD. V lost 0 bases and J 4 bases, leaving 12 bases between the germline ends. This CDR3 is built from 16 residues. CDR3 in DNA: TGTGCCATCAGTGAGTCGAGGCAGGGGAGCACCGGGGAGCTGTTTTTT. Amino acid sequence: CAISESRQGSTGELFF.

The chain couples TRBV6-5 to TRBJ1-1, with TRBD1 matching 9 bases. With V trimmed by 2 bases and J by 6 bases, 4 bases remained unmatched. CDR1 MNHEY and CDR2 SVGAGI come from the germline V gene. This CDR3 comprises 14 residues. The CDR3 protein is CASSYGTGKPEAFF. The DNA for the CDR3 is TGTGCCAGCAGTTACGGGACAGGGAAACCTGAAGCTTTCTTT.

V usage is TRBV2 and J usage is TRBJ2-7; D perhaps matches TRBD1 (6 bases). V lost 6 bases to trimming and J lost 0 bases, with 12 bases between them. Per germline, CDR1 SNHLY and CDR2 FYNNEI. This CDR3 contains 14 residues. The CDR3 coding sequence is TGTGCCAGCAGAAACCGGGACAACTCCTACGAGCAGTACTTC. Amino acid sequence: CASRNRDNSYEQYF.

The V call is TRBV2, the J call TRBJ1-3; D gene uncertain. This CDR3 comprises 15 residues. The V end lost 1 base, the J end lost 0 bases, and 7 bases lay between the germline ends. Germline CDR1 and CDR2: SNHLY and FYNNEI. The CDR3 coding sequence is TGTGCCAGCAGTGAAGGGCGGATCTCTGGAAACACCATATATTTT. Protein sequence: CASSEGRISGNTIYF.

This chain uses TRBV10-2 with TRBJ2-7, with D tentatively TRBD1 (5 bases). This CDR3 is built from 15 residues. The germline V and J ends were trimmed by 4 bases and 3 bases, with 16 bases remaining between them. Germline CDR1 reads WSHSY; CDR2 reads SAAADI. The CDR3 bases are TGCGCCAGCAGTGGACAGAACCTACTCAGCTACGAGCAGTACGTC. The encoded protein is CASSGQNLLSYEQYV.